This TCR beta chain was profiled in a study of T cells in Graves' hyperthyroidism and ophthalmopathy. The CDR3 regions of TCR beta were amplified from RNA transcripts. Carried out on the TCR CDR3, a first-round RT-PCR used the HTBI primer set. TCRdb re-derived calls from the multiplex PCR reads in MiXCR, one entry per CDR3 protein. The sample holds 700,000 or so distinct CDR3 sequences, around 15% seen once. This clonotype was counted a single time. Antigen unknown. Study-wide results and caveats: Ophthalmopathy and stable hyperthyroidism were separated by a 13 V-J model.

J gave up 4 bases and V 2 bases, and 6 bases lay outside the gene matches. CDR3 length: 17 residues. More than 9.5 ml fresh peripheral blood yielded the PBMCs. This clonotype was sampled from a woman between 50 and 59 years old with Graves' ophthalmopathy. Sample: blood. The rearrangement uses TRBV12-3 or TRBV12-4 and TRBJ2-5; 14 bases map to TRBD2. The CDR3 protein is CASSLSSGTSGRETQYF. DNA for the CDR3: TGTGCCAGCAGTTTATCATCCGGGACTAGCGGGAGAGAGACCCAGTACTTC.